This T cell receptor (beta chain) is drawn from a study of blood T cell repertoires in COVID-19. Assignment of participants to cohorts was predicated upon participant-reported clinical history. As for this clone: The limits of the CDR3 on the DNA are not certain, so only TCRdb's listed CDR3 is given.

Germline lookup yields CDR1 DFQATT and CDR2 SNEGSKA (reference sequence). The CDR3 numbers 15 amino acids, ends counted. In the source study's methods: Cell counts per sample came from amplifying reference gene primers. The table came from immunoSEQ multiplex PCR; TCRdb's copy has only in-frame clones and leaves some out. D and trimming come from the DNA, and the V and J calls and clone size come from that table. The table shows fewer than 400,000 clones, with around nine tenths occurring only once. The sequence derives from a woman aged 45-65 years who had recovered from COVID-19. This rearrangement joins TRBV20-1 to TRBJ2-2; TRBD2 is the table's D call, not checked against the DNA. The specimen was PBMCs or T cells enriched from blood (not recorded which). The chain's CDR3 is CSASFGAGRTGELFF.